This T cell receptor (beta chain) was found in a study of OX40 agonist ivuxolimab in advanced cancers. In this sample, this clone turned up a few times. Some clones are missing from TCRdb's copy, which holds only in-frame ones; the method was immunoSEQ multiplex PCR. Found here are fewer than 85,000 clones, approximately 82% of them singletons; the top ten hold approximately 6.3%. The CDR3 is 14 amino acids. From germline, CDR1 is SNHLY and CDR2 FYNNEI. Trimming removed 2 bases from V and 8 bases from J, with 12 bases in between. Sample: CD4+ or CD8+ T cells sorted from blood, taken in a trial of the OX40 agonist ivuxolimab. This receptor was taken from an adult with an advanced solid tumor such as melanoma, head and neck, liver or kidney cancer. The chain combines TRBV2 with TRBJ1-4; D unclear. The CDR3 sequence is CASSEKSAGEKLFF. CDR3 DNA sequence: TGTGCCAGCAGTGAAAAGTCTGCGGGGGAAAAACTGTTTTTT.